The next 24 T cell receptor beta chains were all read from a single sample in a study of shared clonotypes between healthy human individuals. Generated by immunoSEQ multiplex PCR, the TCRdb table keeps only in-frame clones and is missing some. Of 600,000 to 750,000 clones listed, 55% to 75% are singletons. Sequenced material: memory CD4+ T cells sorted from blood. As for subset: CD45RA-negative fraction. Receptor source: a woman between 25 and 40 years old in good health.

The rearrangement joins TRBV5-1 to TRBJ1-2, with D unclear. With 2 bases removed from V and 3 bases from J, the gap between germline ends came to 8 bases. CDR1 SGHRS and CDR2 YFSETQ come from the germline V gene. The CDR3 runs to 13 residues. The CDR3 DNA follows: TGCGCCAGCAGCTTCGGGGTGGACTATGGCTACACCTTC. Amino acid sequence: CASSFGVDYGYTF.

CDR3 coding DNA: TGTGCCAGCAGCTTAGGGGTCGGGGAGCTGTTTTTT. Translated, it gives CASSLGVGELFF. The rearrangement joins TRBV7-3 to TRBJ2-2; no clear D. CDR1 is SGHTA and CDR2 is FQGTGA in the germline V gene. CDR3 length: 12 amino acids. Trimming stripped 2 bases from V and 7 bases from J, with 5 bases between.

The chain uses TRBV10-3 and TRBJ2-1; D is uncertain. There are 16 residues in the CDR3. Germline loops: CDR1 ENHRY, CDR2 SYGVKD. V was clipped by 6 bases and J by 0 bases, with 15 bases between them. The DNA for the CDR3 is TGTGCCATCAGCTCAGTACCCTCCAGCTCCTACAATGAGCAGTTCTTC. Protein sequence: CAISSVPSSSYNEQFF.

The chain employs TRBV27 and TRBJ2-1; 10 bases map to TRBD2. CDR1 is MNHEY and CDR2 is SMNVEV in the germline V gene (reference sequence). The ends lost 4 bases at V and 4 bases at J; junction bases unmatched: 7. The CDR3 length is 16 residues. CDR3 coding DNA: TGTGCCAGCAGTTCCCCGGCTAGCGGGAGATACAATGAGCAGTTCTTC. It is translated as CASSSPASGRYNEQFF.

This clone was counted many times. The rearrangement uses TRBV2 and TRBJ1-4, with D hard to call. This CDR3 spans 14 amino acids. CDR1 SNHLY and CDR2 FYNNEI come from the germline V gene. The V and J ends lost 6 bases and 4 bases respectively, with 12 bases between them. The CDR3 nucleotides read TGTGCCAGCAGATCACAGTTAATTAATGAAAAACTGTTTTTT. Protein: CASRSQLINEKLFF.

The rearrangement uses TRBV27 and TRBJ2-5, with a weak D call TRBD2 (5 bases). The germline gives CDR1 MNHEY, CDR2 SMNVEV (reference sequence). Trimming cost V 0 bases and J 5 bases, with 13 bases left between them. The CDR3 is made up of 15 amino acids. CDR3 nucleotides: TGTGCCAGCAGTTTATCGGGAGAAATCGGGGAGACCCAGTACTTC. Protein product: CASSLSGEIGETQYF.

The V gene is TRBV18, the J gene TRBJ2-7; no clear D. V lost 1 base to trimming and J lost 6 bases, with 7 bases between them. The CDR3 runs 12 residues. Germline CDR1 reads KGHSH; CDR2 reads LQKENI. The CDR3 sequence: CASSPQQREQYF. DNA for the CDR3: TGTGCCAGCTCACCACAGCAGCGCGAGCAGTACTTC. Filled out from reference TRBV18 and TRBJ2-7, the complete variable domain reads NAGVMQNPRHLVRRRGQEARLRCSPMKGHSHVYWYRQLPEEGLKFMVYLQKENIIDESGMPKERFSAEFPKEGPSILRIQQVVRGDSAAYFCASSPQQREQYFGPGTRLTVT.

The V call is TRBV30, the J call TRBJ2-7; 10 bases agree with TRBD2. The V segment lost 4 bases and the J segment 2 bases; nucleotides outside the gene matches: 5. The germline V gene has CDR1 GTSNPN and CDR2 SVGIG (reference sequence). This CDR3 has 14 residues. DNA for the CDR3: TGTGCCTGGACAATAGCGGGAGGAACCTACGAGCAGTACTTC. Translated, it gives CAWTIAGGTYEQYF.

The rearrangement uses TRBV5-6 and TRBJ1-2; 7 bases are a match to TRBD1. In germline, CDR1 is SGHDT, CDR2 YYEEEE. Trimming cost V 4 bases and J 1 base; bases outside gene matches: 4. CDR3 length: 14 residues. CDR3 sequence: CASSGRGHNYGYTF. CDR3 sequence (DNA): TGTGCCAGCAGCGGAAGGGGGCATAACTATGGCTACACCTTC.

This CDR3 is CASSEYRAGELFF. As DNA, the CDR3 is TGTGCCAGCAGTGAATATAGGGCCGGGGAGCTGTTTTTT. The chain employs TRBV25-1 and TRBJ2-2; D gene ambiguous. CDR1 is MGHDK, CDR2 SYGVNS, per germline. The ends were cut back, 0 bases at V and 6 bases at J, with 5 bases in the middle. CDR3 length equals 13 residues.

A single count supports this clone. The rearrangement links TRBV13 to TRBJ2-1; D may be TRBD1 (5 bases). V was shortened by 5 bases and J by 4 bases, with 15 bases between the two germline ends. Germline loops: CDR1 PRHDT, CDR2 FYEKMQ (reference sequence). The CDR3 is 15 residues long. Here the CDR3 DNA reads TGTGCCAGCAGCGCCAGGGTTAAGGGATACAATGAGCAGTTCTTC. Its protein product is CASSARVKGYNEQFF.

The chain uses TRBV7-9 and TRBJ1-5; the D gene is possibly TRBD1 (5 bases). Germline values: CDR1 SEHNR, CDR2 FQNEAQ (reference sequence). Trimming removed 5 bases from V and 3 bases from J, with 8 bases in between. The CDR3 runs to 13 residues. CDR3 in amino acids: CASSLGVNQPQHF. Written as DNA, the CDR3 is TGTGCCAGCAGCCTAGGGGTCAATCAGCCCCAGCATTTT.

The J gene is TRBJ2-5, the V gene TRBV7-7; 9 bases agree with TRBD2. Trimming cost V 5 bases and J 0 bases; bases outside gene matches: 4. The CDR3 is 15 residues long. In germline, CDR1 is SSHAT, CDR2 FNYEAQ (reference sequence). CDR3 protein: CASSPGLAHQETQYF. The CDR3 nucleotides read TGTGCCAGCAGCCCGGGACTAGCCCACCAAGAGACCCAGTACTTC.

This clone has a count of ten or more. The V and J genes are TRBV5-4 and TRBJ1-1; TRBD1 matches 7 bases. The CDR3 is made up of 15 amino acids. Germline V gene sequence: CDR1 SGHNT, CDR2 YYREEE (reference sequence). V lost 3 bases and J lost 5; bases outside the gene matches: 10. The CDR3 nucleotides are TGTGCCAGCAGCTCTAAAGGGGGCGCCGGTACTGAAGCTTTCTTT. The encoded protein is CASSSKGGAGTEAFF.

The chain uses TRBV28 and TRBJ2-5; D not resolved. V dropped 5 bases and J dropped 2 bases, with 18 bases sitting between them. Per the germline V gene, CDR1 is MDHEN and CDR2 is SYDVKM. This CDR3 has 16 amino acids. The CDR3 sequence: CASSPYDPNVQETQYF. The CDR3 bases are TGTGCCAGCAGTCCGTACGACCCAAACGTACAAGAGACCCAGTACTTC.

The V gene is TRBV11-2, the J gene TRBJ1-5; TRBD1 matches at 8 bases. CDR1 SGHAT and CDR2 FQNNGV come from the germline V gene. This CDR3 is built from 15 residues. Trimming at V came to 3 bases and at J to 3 bases, leaving 4 bases not matched to a gene. The CDR3 spells CASSLRQGFNQPQHF. The DNA of the CDR3 is TGTGCCAGCAGCTTGAGACAGGGGTTCAATCAGCCCCAGCATTTT. The variable domain in full, completed from reference TRBV11-2 and TRBJ1-5, reads EAGVAQSPRYKIIEKRQSVAFWCNPISGHATLYWYQQILGQGPKLLIQFQNNGVVDDSQLPKDRFSAERLKGVDSTLKIQPAKLEDSAVYLCASSLRQGFNQPQHFGDGTRLSIL.

The V and J genes are TRBV18 and TRBJ2-5; TRBD1 matches at 9 bases. The J call could be wrong; TRBJ2-7 is a better fit for the DNA end. From germline, CDR1 is KGHSH and CDR2 LQKENI. This CDR3 region has 14 residues. In DNA form, the CDR3 reads TGTGCCAGCTCAAGACAGGGACAGGGTGACGAGCAGTACTTC. This gives the protein CASSRQGQGDEQYF.

This clone was seen only a few times. The identical CDR3 is also encoded by other nucleotide sequences in the sample. The rearrangement uses TRBV5-4 and TRBJ2-1; 7 bases map to TRBD2. CDR3 size: 15 residues. Germline loops: CDR1 SGHNT, CDR2 YYREEE (reference sequence). V shed 0 bases and J 3 bases; nucleotides not matched to a gene: 3. CDR3 bases: TGTGCCAGCAGCTTGGGTCTAGCGGACTACAATGAGCAGTTCTTC. This codes for CASSLGLADYNEQFF.

This clone occurred a few times. The V call is TRBV30, the J call TRBJ2-6, with 8 positions matching TRBD1. This CDR3 is 17 amino acids long. Germline V gene lookup returns CDR1 GTSNPN and CDR2 SVGIG (reference sequence). V lost 4 bases and J lost 1; bases outside the gene matches: 9. The DNA for the CDR3 is TGTGCCTGGACCAGACAGGGGCTGGAGTCTGGGGCCAACGTCCTGACTTTC. Protein sequence: CAWTRQGLESGANVLTF.

CDR3 protein: CASPGGCGTTNEKLFF. CDR3 nucleotide sequence: TGCGCCAGCCCCGGGGGGTGCGGAACAACTAATGAAAAACTGTTTTTT. The chain is built from TRBV5-1 and TRBJ1-4; maybe TRBD1 (5 bases). The CDR3 totals 16 residues. V was trimmed by 7 bases and J by 0 bases, leaving 16 bases between them. The germline gives CDR1 SGHRS, CDR2 YFSETQ.

This clone was observed once. The genes are TRBV9 and TRBJ2-3; 9 nucleotides match TRBD2. Losses at the gene ends were 3 bases for V and 3 bases for J; bases not matched to a gene: 8. CDR1 and CDR2 from the germline V gene are SGDLS and YYNGEE. The CDR3 has 16 amino acids. The CDR3 bases are TGTGCCAGCAGCGCCCACCAGCGGGAGGTTACAGATACGCAGTATTTT. Amino acids: CASSAHQREVTDTQYF.

The V gene is TRBV7-2, the J gene TRBJ1-5; weak D call: TRBD1 (5 bases). The length of the CDR3 is 15 residues. V was cut by 4 bases and J by 0 bases, with 10 bases left in between. Germline CDR1 and CDR2: SGHTA and FQGNSA. CDR3: CASSWDGGSNQPQHF. The CDR3 bases are TGTGCCAGCAGCTGGGACGGAGGTAGCAATCAGCCCCAGCATTTT. The entire variable domain, with the rest obtained from reference TRBV7-2 and TRBJ1-5, is as follows: GAGVSQSPSNKVTEKGKDVELRCDPISGHTALYWYRQSLGQGLEFLIYFQGNSAPDKSGLPSDRFSAERTGGSVSTLTIQRTQQEDSAVYLCASSWDGGSNQPQHFGDGTRLSIL.

The chain is built from TRBV20-1 and TRBJ2-1; D unclear. Germline values: CDR1 DFQATT, CDR2 SNEGSKA (reference sequence). V was cut by 6 bases and J by 8 bases, with 8 bases left in between. CDR3 length equals 10 residues. CDR3 sequence: CSAMNYEQFF. The CDR3 DNA reads as TGCAGTGCGATGAATTATGAGCAGTTCTTC.

This chain joins TRBV7-3 and TRBJ1-2; D gene uncertain. CDR3 length equals 13 residues. Germline V CDR1 and CDR2: SGHTA, FQGTGA. The ends were cut back, 2 bases at V and 3 bases at J, with 7 bases in the middle. The CDR3 is CASSLADHYGYTF. The CDR3 bases are TGTGCCAGCAGCTTAGCTGACCACTATGGCTACACCTTC.